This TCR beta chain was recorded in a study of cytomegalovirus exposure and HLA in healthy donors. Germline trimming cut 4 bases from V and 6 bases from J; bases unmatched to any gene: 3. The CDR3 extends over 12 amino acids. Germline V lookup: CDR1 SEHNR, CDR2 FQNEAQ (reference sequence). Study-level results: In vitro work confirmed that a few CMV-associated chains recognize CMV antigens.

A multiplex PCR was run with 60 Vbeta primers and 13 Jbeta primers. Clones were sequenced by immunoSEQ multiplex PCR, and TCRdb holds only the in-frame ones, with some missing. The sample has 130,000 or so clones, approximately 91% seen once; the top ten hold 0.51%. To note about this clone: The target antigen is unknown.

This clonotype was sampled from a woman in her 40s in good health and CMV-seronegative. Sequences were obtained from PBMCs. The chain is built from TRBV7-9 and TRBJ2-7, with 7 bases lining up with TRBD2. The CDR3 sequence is CASSYTSAEQYF. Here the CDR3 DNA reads TGTGCCAGCAGCTATACTAGCGCCGAGCAGTACTTC. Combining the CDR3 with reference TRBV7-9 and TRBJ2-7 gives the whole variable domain DTGVSQNPRHKITKRGQNVTFRCDPISEHNRLYWYRQTLGQGPEFLTYFQNEAQLEKSRLLSDRFSAERPKGSFSTLEIQRTEQGDSAMYLCASSYTSAEQYFGPGTRLTVT.